The 22 T cell receptor beta chains presented below share a single source sample, sequenced in a study of cytomegalovirus exposure and HLA in healthy donors. Use of 60 Vbeta and 13 Jbeta primers characterized the PCR. Using immunoSEQ multiplex PCR, the repertoire was profiled, and TCRdb retains in-frame clones only, with some absent. In the table there are some 99,000 clones, 74% of which are singletons. Sequencing was performed on PBMCs. The receptors originated from a male donor in good health and CMV-seronegative.

This clone occurred once. The chain recombines TRBV6-1 with TRBJ2-4, with 8 bases lining up with TRBD1. The germline V gene has CDR1 MNHNS and CDR2 SASEGT. This CDR3 contains 15 residues. Losses at the gene ends were 5 bases for V and 5 bases for J; bases not matched to a gene: 8. CDR3 in DNA: TGTGCCAGCAGTATTGGGCCAGGGGGCCAAAACATTCAGTACTTC. Translating it yields CASSIGPGGQNIQYF.

The chain joins TRBV29-1 to TRBJ2-7, with TRBD1 identical over 10 bases. The CDR3 has 16 amino acids. J lost 5 bases, V lost 4 bases, and 14 bases had no gene match. The germline gives CDR1 SQVTM, CDR2 ANQGSEA. This chain's CDR3 is CSVVFSVSGTGDEQYF. The CDR3 nucleotides are TGCAGCGTTGTTTTTTCCGTATCCGGGACAGGGGACGAGCAGTACTTC.

The chain combines TRBV2 with TRBJ2-5; 12 bases are a match to TRBD2. Germline values: CDR1 SNHLY, CDR2 FYNNEI. The CDR3 consists of 17 residues. The J segment lost 5 bases and the V segment lost 8 bases, leaving 15 bases of the junction unmatched. CDR3 sequence (DNA): TGTGCCAGCGATCTGTTGACTAGCGGGAGTCCAGGGGAGACCCAGTACTTC. It specifies CASDLLTSGSPGETQYF.

This clone is a singleton in its sample. The V and J genes are TRBV10-1 and TRBJ2-7; 15 bases map to TRBD2. V was clipped by 4 bases and J by 2 bases; unmatched bases: 6. Germline CDR1 WNHNN, CDR2 SYGVQD (reference sequence). The CDR3 runs to 17 residues. The DNA of the CDR3 is TGCGCCAGCAGTGTGATTCGGACTAGCGGGAGGGCCTACGAGCAGTACTTC. Translating it yields CASSVIRTSGRAYEQYF.

The chain uses TRBV7-9 and TRBJ2-1; D gene unclear. Germline loops: CDR1 SEHNR, CDR2 FQNEAQ (reference sequence). The CDR3 is 16 residues long. V lost 2 bases to trimming and J lost 8 bases, with 19 bases between them. The CDR3 coding sequence is TGTGCCAGCAGCTTATTGGCGAGCGCCCCAACGGATGAGCAGTTCTTC. Translation: CASSLLASAPTDEQFF.

This rearrangement joins TRBV6-1 to TRBJ2-3; 10 nucleotides agree with TRBD2. CDR1 is MNHNS and CDR2 is SASEGT in the germline V gene. The CDR3 extends over 16 amino acids. With V trimmed by 4 bases and J by 0 bases, 4 bases remained unmatched. CDR3 residues: CASSGTSGASTDTQYF. The CDR3 region has the DNA TGTGCCAGCAGTGGAACTAGCGGGGCTAGCACAGATACGCAGTATTTT.

The genes are TRBV6-5 and TRBJ2-3; D is uncertain. Trimming stripped 5 bases from V and 4 bases from J, with 13 bases between. The CDR3 covers 14 residues. The V gene's germline CDR1 is MNHEY and CDR2 SVGAGI. The CDR3 nucleotides are TGTGCCAGCAGTACCCTCCAGGCGTCAGATACGCAGTATTTT. Translation: CASSTLQASDTQYF.

V is TRBV27 and J is TRBJ2-7, with 12 bases lining up with TRBD2. CDR1 and CDR2 from the germline V gene are MNHEY and SMNVEV (reference sequence). The CDR3 has 16 residues. Losses at the gene ends were 6 bases for V and 3 bases for J; bases not matched to a gene: 9. CDR3 sequence: CASRPTTSGGVYEQYF. As DNA, the CDR3 is TGTGCCAGCAGACCGACGACTAGCGGGGGTGTCTACGAGCAGTACTTC.

CDR3 in DNA: TGTGCCAGCAACCTACTACTCCGCGGCCTGGGAGACTATGGCTACACCTTC. Translation gives CASNLLLRGLGDYGYTF. This chain connects TRBV28 to TRBJ1-2; D is unclear. CDR3 length: 17 residues. From germline, CDR1 is MDHEN and CDR2 SYDVKM. Trimming left V 7 bases short and J 3 bases short, with 24 bases between.

The chain couples TRBV10-3 to TRBJ1-2; 9 bases agree with TRBD1. The CDR3 is made up of 13 amino acids. Unmatched junction bases numbered 8, after V lost 7 bases and J lost 8 bases. The germline V gene encodes CDR1 ENHRY and CDR2 SYGVKD. The CDR3 here is CAIKTGGDFGYTF. CDR3 bases: TGTGCCATCAAGACAGGGGGTGACTTCGGCTACACCTTC.

The chain links TRBV4-2 to TRBJ2-1; TRBD2 agrees at 11 bases. V shed 1 base, J shed 0 bases, and the junction held 2 bases outside the gene matches. Germline-derived CDR1 and CDR2 are LGHNA and YNFKEQ. The CDR3 contains 17 residues. The chain's CDR3 is CASSQVTSGSSYNEQFF. The CDR3 DNA follows: TGTGCCAGCAGCCAAGTTACTAGCGGGAGCTCCTACAATGAGCAGTTCTTC.

The V call is TRBV7-2, the J call TRBJ2-1; 7 bases agree with TRBD1. CDR1 is SGHTA, CDR2 FQGNSA, per germline. The CDR3 loop spans 15 amino acids. The V segment lost 3 bases and the J segment 4 bases; nucleotides outside the gene matches: 6. CDR3: CASSFSGTVYNEQFF. CDR3 DNA sequence: TGTGCCAGCAGCTTTTCCGGGACAGTTTACAATGAGCAGTTCTTC. The full variable domain, with the rest looked up from reference TRBV7-2 and TRBJ2-1, is GAGVSQSPSNKVTEKGKDVELRCDPISGHTALYWYRQSLGQGLEFLIYFQGNSAPDKSGLPSDRFSAERTGGSVSTLTIQRTQQEDSAVYLCASSFSGTVYNEQFFGPGTRLTVL.

This chain connects TRBV4-1 to TRBJ1-1; 7 bases agree with TRBD1. Trimming cost V 5 bases and J 5 bases; bases outside gene matches: 5. Germline lookup yields CDR1 MGHRA and CDR2 YSYEKL. The CDR3 runs to 13 residues. The CDR3 DNA sequence: TGCGCCAGCAGCTTCCGACAGGGTACTGAAGCTTTCTTT. Translation gives CASSFRQGTEAFF.

The chain combines TRBV9 with TRBJ2-7, with a weak D call TRBD1 (6 bases). With 3 bases removed from V and 7 bases from J, the gap between germline ends came to 17 bases. The CDR3 contains 14 residues. Looked up from germline, CDR1 is SGDLS and CDR2 is YYNGEE. CDR3 sequence (DNA): TGTGCCAGCAGCGGGACAGAAGTAACGGGGGAGCAGTACTTC. As protein: CASSGTEVTGEQYF. Using reference TRBV9 and TRBJ2-7 for the parts outside the CDR3, the full variable domain is DSGVTQTPKHLITATGQRVTLRCSPRSGDLSVYWYQQSLDQGLQFLIQYYNGEERAKGNILERFSAQQFPDLHSELNLSSLELGDSALYFCASSGTEVTGEQYFGPGTRLTVT.

The chain links TRBV7-7 to TRBJ2-5, with TRBD1 matching over 8 bases. Trimming cost V 3 bases and J 7 bases; bases outside gene matches: 4. Germline V gene data show CDR1 as SSHAT and CDR2 as FNYEAQ (reference sequence). The CDR3 length is 13 residues. The CDR3 DNA follows: TGTGCCAGCAGCTTTCAGGGGGCTGGGACCCAGTACTTC. Its protein product is CASSFQGAGTQYF.

J is TRBJ2-3 and V is TRBV9; TRBD2 matches at 11 bases. Trimming at V came to 0 bases and at J to 1 base, leaving 4 bases not matched to a gene. The germline V gene has CDR1 SGDLS and CDR2 YYNGEE. This CDR3 spans 17 amino acids. CDR3 sequence: CASSVGLAGGGTDTQYF. CDR3 DNA sequence: TGTGCCAGCAGCGTAGGTTTAGCGGGAGGGGGCACAGATACGCAGTATTTT.

This clone has more than one count but fewer than ten. The V call is TRBV19, the J call TRBJ2-2; 8 bases align to TRBD1. The junction had 6 bases not matched to a gene; V was cut back by 6 bases and J by 6 bases. Germline V lookup: CDR1 LNHDA, CDR2 SQIVND (reference sequence). This CDR3 is built from 14 residues. CDR3 nucleotides: TGTGCCAGTAGGGACAGGGTTGTATCCGGGGAGCTGTTTTTT. It codes for CASRDRVVSGELFF.

The chain recombines TRBV2 with TRBJ2-1; 7 nucleotides match TRBD1. With V trimmed by 4 bases and J by 7 bases, 4 bases remained unmatched. The CDR3 sequence is 13 residues long. Germline V gives CDR1 SNHLY, CDR2 FYNNEI. Written as DNA, the CDR3 is TGTGCCAGCAGTGGTGACAGGGTAAATGAGCAGTTCTTC. As protein: CASSGDRVNEQFF.

This clone was found once. The rearrangement uses TRBV7-3 and TRBJ2-7, with 7 bases lining up with TRBD1. V lost 1 base and J lost 2; bases outside the gene matches: 5. Germline CDR1 is SGHTA and CDR2 is FQGTGA. CDR3 size: 15 residues. This CDR3 is CASSLKGGVTYEQYF. The CDR3 DNA reads TGTGCCAGCAGCTTAAAAGGGGGCGTCACCTACGAGCAGTACTTC.

V and J are TRBV15 and TRBJ1-6; a weak D match, TRBD1 (6 bases). Germline assignment: CDR1 LNHNV and CDR2 YYDKDF (reference sequence). V shed 3 bases and J shed 7 bases, with 13 bases lying between them. This CDR3 is 15 amino acids long. CDR3 nucleotides: TGTGCCACCAGCAGGCCGGACAGAACCAATTCACCCCTCCACTTT. This translates into CATSRPDRTNSPLHF.

The chain links TRBV6-5 to TRBJ2-7, with 7 bases matching TRBD1. Trimming removed 0 bases from V and 2 bases from J; junction bases left unmatched: 1. Germline V gene sequence: CDR1 MNHEY, CDR2 SVGAGI. This CDR3 comprises 14 residues. CDR3 sequence (DNA): TGTGCCAGCAGTTACTCTCAGGGGGCCTACGAGCAGTACTTC. Translated: CASSYSQGAYEQYF.

This chain connects TRBV5-1 to TRBJ2-5; TRBD2 might be the D (6 bases). CDR1 and CDR2 from the germline V gene are SGHRS and YFSETQ. This CDR3 spans 17 amino acids. V lost 0 bases and J 2 bases, leaving 17 bases between the germline ends. The CDR3 coding sequence is TGCGCCAGCAGCTTGGGGGCGGGGTCGACCGAACAAGAGACCCAGTACTTC. Translating it yields CASSLGAGSTEQETQYF. The full variable domain, in which reference TRBV5-1 and TRBJ2-5 provide the parts outside the CDR3, is KAGVTQTPRYLIKTRGQQVTLSCSPISGHRSVSWYQQTPGQGLQFLFEYFSETQRNKGNFPGRFSGRQFSNSRSEMNVSTLELGDSALYLCASSLGAGSTEQETQYFGPGTRLLVL.